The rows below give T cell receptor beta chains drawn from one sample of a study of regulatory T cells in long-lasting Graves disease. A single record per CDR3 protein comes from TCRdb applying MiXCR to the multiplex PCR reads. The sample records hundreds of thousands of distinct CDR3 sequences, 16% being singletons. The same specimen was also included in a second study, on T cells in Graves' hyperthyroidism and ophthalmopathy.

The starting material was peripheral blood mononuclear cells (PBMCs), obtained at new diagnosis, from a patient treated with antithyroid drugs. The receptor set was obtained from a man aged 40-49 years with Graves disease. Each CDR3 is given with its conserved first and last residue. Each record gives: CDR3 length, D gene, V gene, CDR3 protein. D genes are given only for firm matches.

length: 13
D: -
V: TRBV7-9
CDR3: CASSMGSGQPQHF

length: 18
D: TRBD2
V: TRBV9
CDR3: CASSVGPAGGPYTGELFF

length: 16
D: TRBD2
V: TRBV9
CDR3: CASSVAPRESTDTQYF

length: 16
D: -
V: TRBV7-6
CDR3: CASSRTILAQTDTQYF

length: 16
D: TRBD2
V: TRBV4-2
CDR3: CASSQGVSGGQETQYF

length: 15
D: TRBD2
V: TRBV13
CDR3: CASSLVASGRETQYF

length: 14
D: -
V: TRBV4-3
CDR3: CASSQRGTNEKLFF

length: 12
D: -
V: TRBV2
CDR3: CASSDRSYEQYF

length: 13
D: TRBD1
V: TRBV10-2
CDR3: CASGTGGLQPQHF

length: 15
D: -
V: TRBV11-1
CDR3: CASSSKQGHSYEQYF

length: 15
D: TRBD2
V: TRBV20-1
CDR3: CSAPRLAGNTDTQYF

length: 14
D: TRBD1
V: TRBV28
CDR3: CASKTGQGVETQYF

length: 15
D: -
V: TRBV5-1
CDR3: CASRGDIGPLYGYTF

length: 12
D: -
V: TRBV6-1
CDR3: CASSDLWTEQFF

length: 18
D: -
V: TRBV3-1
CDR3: CASSQGWIVGGHKNEQFF

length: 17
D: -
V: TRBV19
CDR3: CASSTLAGMTGNYEQYF

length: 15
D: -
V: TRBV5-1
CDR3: CASSHGQGLSYEQYF

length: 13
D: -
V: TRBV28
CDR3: CASSQDIVRGYTF

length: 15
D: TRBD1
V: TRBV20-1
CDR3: CSARDPLTGVNIQYF

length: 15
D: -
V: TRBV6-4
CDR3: CASSYYFEGEDEQFF

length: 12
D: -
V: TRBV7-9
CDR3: CASSFGSQPQHF

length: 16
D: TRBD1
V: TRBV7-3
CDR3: CASSGTGYLAKNIQYF

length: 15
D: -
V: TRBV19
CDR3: CASSRTGYGPHEQFF

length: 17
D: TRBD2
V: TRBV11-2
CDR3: CASSGGASGGYYNEQFF